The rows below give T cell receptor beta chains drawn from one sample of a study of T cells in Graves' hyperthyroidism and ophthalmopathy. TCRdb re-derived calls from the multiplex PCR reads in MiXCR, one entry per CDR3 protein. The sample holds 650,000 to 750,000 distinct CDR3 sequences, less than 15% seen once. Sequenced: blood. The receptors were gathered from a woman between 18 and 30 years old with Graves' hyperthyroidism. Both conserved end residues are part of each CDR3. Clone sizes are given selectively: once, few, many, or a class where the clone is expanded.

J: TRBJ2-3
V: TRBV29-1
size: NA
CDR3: CSVGRLAGFTDTQYF

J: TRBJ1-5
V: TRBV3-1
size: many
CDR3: CASSQGANQPQHF

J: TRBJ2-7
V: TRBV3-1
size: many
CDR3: CASSQGRYEQYF

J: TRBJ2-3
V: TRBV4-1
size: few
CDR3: CASSQKAQTSGSGTDTQYF

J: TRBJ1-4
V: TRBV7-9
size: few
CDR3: CASSFQGKKLFF

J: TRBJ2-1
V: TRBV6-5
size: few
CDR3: CASSYSGLAVREYEQFF

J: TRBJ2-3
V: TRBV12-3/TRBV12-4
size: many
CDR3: CASSSQGGQSTDTQYF

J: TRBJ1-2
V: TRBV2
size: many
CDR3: CAGGTDSVYGYTF

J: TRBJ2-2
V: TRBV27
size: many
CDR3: CASSQFLAGELFF

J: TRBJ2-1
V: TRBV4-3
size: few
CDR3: CASSQELRYRGNEQFF

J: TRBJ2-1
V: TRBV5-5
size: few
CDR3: CASSLGAGVSYNEQFF

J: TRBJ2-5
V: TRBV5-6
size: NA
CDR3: CASSLDPRREETQYF

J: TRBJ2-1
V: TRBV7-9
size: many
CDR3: CASLVTSGSMGSYNEQFF

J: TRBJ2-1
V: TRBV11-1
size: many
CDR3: CASSPDRALAYNEQFF

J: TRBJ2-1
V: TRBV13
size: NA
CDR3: CASSFNQGGKDEQFF

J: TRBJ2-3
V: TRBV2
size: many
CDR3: CASSVRLFADTQYF

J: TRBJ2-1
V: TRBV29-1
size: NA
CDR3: CSVEDFNRGVNNEQFF

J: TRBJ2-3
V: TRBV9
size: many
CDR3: CASSVRTREADTQYF

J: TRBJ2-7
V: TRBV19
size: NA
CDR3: CASRTSGESYEQYF

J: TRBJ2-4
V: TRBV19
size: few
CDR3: CASTPRGGTKGNIQYF

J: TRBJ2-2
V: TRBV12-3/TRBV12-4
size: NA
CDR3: CASSRAGGGTGELFF

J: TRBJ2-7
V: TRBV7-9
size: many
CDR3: CASSPWLHEQYF

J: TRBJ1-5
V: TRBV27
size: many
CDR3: CASSSSYWPQHF

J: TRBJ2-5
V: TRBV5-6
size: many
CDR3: CASSYRTSGRPTRETQYF

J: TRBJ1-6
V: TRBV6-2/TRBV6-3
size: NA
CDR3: CASSLQGWSYNSPLHF

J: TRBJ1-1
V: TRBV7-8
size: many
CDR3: CASSPGIGRAIDNSEAFF

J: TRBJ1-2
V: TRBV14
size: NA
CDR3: CASSQHTLDRLTNYGYTF

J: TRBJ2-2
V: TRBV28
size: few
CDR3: CASSYGAGRGELFF

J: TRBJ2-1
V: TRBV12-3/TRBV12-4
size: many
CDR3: CASRSRLESYNEQFF

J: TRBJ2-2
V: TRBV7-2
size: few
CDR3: CASSFGLAGGPNTGELFF

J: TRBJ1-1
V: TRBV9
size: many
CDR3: CASSVDGVEAFF

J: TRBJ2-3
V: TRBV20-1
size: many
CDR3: CSAGWTSEIGVVRDTQYF

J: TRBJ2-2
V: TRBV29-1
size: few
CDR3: CSASDDPGTGELFF

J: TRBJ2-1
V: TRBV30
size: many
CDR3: CAWSVARPWKPYNEQFF

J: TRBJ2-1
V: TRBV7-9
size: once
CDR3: CASSIFGAGEYNEQFF

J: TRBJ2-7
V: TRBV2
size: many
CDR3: CASAEGVYEQYF